Shown below are 26 T cell receptor beta chains from a single sample sequenced in a study of blood T cell repertoires in COVID-19. Assay used: immunoSEQ multiplex PCR; TCRdb lists only in-frame clones, some missing. The sample carries 140,000 to 150,000 clones, approximately 87% recorded once. Sequencing was carried out using peripheral blood. All receptors come from a human donor in a cohort sampled during active COVID-19.

The V and J genes are TRBV2 and TRBJ2-5; TRBD2 agrees at 7 bases. The CDR3 length is 13 residues. Germline V gene sequence: CDR1 SNHLY, CDR2 FYNNEI. J lost 3 bases, V lost 4 bases, and 2 bases had no gene match. The CDR3 protein is CASSVGLEETQYF. CDR3 DNA: TGTGCCAGCAGTGTCGGACTAGAAGAGACCCAGTACTTC.

A single count supports this clone. The chain combines TRBV15 with TRBJ2-5; TRBD1 matches at 7 bases. This CDR3 region has 15 residues. Germline values: CDR1 LNHNV, CDR2 YYDKDF (reference sequence). V trimming: 1 base; J trimming: 1 base; junction bases outside the gene matches: 3. CDR3 coding DNA: TGTGCCACCAGCAGAGGGGGACAGTCCCAAGAGACCCAGTACTTC. Amino acid sequence: CATSRGGQSQETQYF.

V and J are TRBV3-1 (or the pseudogene TRBV3-2) and TRBJ1-2; TRBD1 aligns across 7 bases. With V trimmed by 2 bases and J by 9 bases, 6 bases remained unmatched. CDR1 and CDR2 from the germline V gene are LGHDT and YNNKEL (reference sequence). The CDR3 is 13 amino acids. This CDR3 is CASSQSRGASYTF. The CDR3 DNA reads TGTGCCAGCAGCCAAAGCAGGGGGGCAAGCTACACCTTC.

This chain links TRBV7-2 with TRBJ1-1; weak D call: TRBD1 (6 bases). Looked up from germline, CDR1 is SGHTA and CDR2 is FQGNSA. This CDR3 spans 14 amino acids. V lost 5 bases and J lost 6, with 16 bases in between. The DNA for the CDR3 is TGTGCCAGCAGCCGGCCCCCCGGGACACCTGAAGCTTTCTTT. Translated, it gives CASSRPPGTPEAFF.

The J gene is TRBJ2-3, the V gene TRBV7-3; D not certain. This CDR3 spans 18 amino acids. Trimming removed 2 bases at V and 0 bases at J, with 18 bases between. CDR1 SGHTA and CDR2 FQGTGA come from the germline V gene. CDR3 residues: CASSLRRFYPSSTDTQYF. The CDR3 bases are TGTGCCAGCAGCTTACGTCGGTTCTACCCCTCTAGCACAGATACGCAGTATTTT.

This clone occurred once. V and J are TRBV9 and TRBJ1-6; D gene uncertain. CDR1 SGDLS and CDR2 YYNGEE come from the germline V gene. Trimming shortened V by 3 bases and J by 8 bases, and 12 bases separated the two germline ends. The CDR3 totals 14 residues. The CDR3 nucleotides are TGTGCCAGCAGCGCCGCCCCGGGTGATTCACCCCTCCACTTT. Protein sequence: CASSAAPGDSPLHF.

The chain is built from TRBV5-1 and TRBJ2-2; 7 positions match TRBD2. V trimming: 6 bases; J trimming: 1 base; junction bases outside the gene matches: 9. The CDR3 contains 16 residues. CDR1 and CDR2 from the germline V gene are SGHRS and YFSETQ. In nucleotides, the CDR3 is TGCGCCAGCAACCCTACTAGCGCGATGAACACCGGGGAGCTGTTTTTT. It encodes CASNPTSAMNTGELFF. The full variable domain, with the rest looked up from reference TRBV5-1 and TRBJ2-2, is KAGVTQTPRYLIKTRGQQVTLSCSPISGHRSVSWYQQTPGQGLQFLFEYFSETQRNKGNFPGRFSGRQFSNSRSEMNVSTLELGDSALYLCASNPTSAMNTGELFFGEGSRLTVL.

V usage is TRBV18 and J usage is TRBJ1-2, with 9 positions matching TRBD1. The CDR3 is made up of 14 amino acids. V lost 1 base and J lost 6; bases outside the gene matches: 3. Germline lookup yields CDR1 KGHSH and CDR2 LQKENI. The CDR3 loop reads CASSPRDRADGYTF. For the CDR3, the DNA is TGTGCCAGCTCACCACGGGACAGGGCGGATGGCTACACCTTC.

The rearrangement links TRBV4-1 to TRBJ2-3; 7 positions agree with TRBD1. Trimming cost V 0 bases and J 2 bases; bases outside gene matches: 5. The CDR3 has 16 residues. Germline CDR1 is MGHRA and CDR2 is YSYEKL. The CDR3 protein is CASSQDPTGPTDTQYF. The CDR3 DNA sequence: TGCGCCAGCAGCCAAGACCCGACAGGGCCCACAGATACGCAGTATTTT.

J is TRBJ1-2 and V is TRBV10-3; 9 bases map to TRBD1. The length of the CDR3 is 16 residues. In germline, CDR1 is ENHRY, CDR2 SYGVKD. The J segment lost 8 bases and the V segment lost 3 bases, leaving 13 bases of the junction unmatched. The CDR3 DNA reads TGTGCCATCAGTGAATCTGGGTGGGACAGGGTCCACGGCTACACCTTC. It translates to CAISESGWDRVHGYTF.

This clone has more than one count but fewer than ten. The chain combines TRBV7-9 with TRBJ1-5; a weak D match, TRBD1 (6 bases). V was trimmed by 8 bases and J by 3 bases, leaving 14 bases between them. The CDR3 extends over 14 amino acids. Per the germline V gene, CDR1 is SEHNR and CDR2 is FQNEAQ (reference sequence). In DNA form, the CDR3 reads TGTGCCAGCGGTCTCACAGGGCTCAATCAGCCCCAGCATTTT. Protein: CASGLTGLNQPQHF.

This chain uses TRBV6-2 or TRBV6-3 with TRBJ2-5, with D uncertain. V dropped 5 bases and J dropped 2 bases, with 18 bases sitting between them. Per the germline V gene, CDR1 is MNHEY and CDR2 is SVGEGT. The CDR3 has 16 amino acids. The CDR3 protein is CASSPPLLAEQETQYF. DNA for the CDR3: TGTGCCAGCAGTCCCCCCCTACTGGCGGAGCAAGAGACCCAGTACTTC.

The chain links TRBV9 to TRBJ2-3; weak D call: TRBD2 (6 bases). This CDR3 is built from 13 residues. Germline CDR1 SGDLS, CDR2 YYNGEE. Trimming took off 4 bases at V and 2 bases at J, with 8 bases between the two ends. The CDR3 is CASSPGVTDTQYF. The CDR3, as DNA: TGTGCCAGCAGCCCGGGAGTCACAGATACGCAGTATTTT.

The chain uses TRBV7-2 and TRBJ2-2, with 7 bases fitting TRBD1. The CDR3 sequence is 15 residues long. In germline, CDR1 is SGHTA, CDR2 FQGNSA. The junction had 2 bases not matched to a gene; V was cut back by 1 base and J by 3 bases. The CDR3 DNA reads as TGTGCCAGCAGCTTAGGTACAGGGGACACCGGGGAGCTGTTTTTT. It is translated as CASSLGTGDTGELFF.

The V gene is TRBV30, the J gene TRBJ1-5; D is unresolved. The germline CDR1 and CDR2 sequences are GTSNPN and SVGIG (reference sequence). The V gene lost 0 bases and the J gene lost 2 bases, with 11 bases spanning the gap. CDR3 length: 15 amino acids. The CDR3 loop reads CAWSVSTIGNQPQHF. In DNA, the CDR3 is TGTGCCTGGAGTGTATCGACAATCGGCAATCAGCCCCAGCATTTT.

This clone was observed many times. The chain has TRBV7-9 and TRBJ1-2; possible D gene TRBD1, 5 bases. V was clipped by 1 base and J by 5 bases, with 14 bases between them. The CDR3 sequence is 15 residues long. CDR1 and CDR2 (germline): SEHNR, FQNEAQ (reference sequence). CDR3 sequence: CASSLETSPGYGYTF. The CDR3, as DNA: TGTGCCAGCAGCTTAGAGACCAGCCCAGGGTATGGCTACACCTTC.

This clone was found once. The V call is TRBV19, the J call TRBJ1-5; the D gene is possibly TRBD1 (5 bases). The CDR3 extends over 14 amino acids. Trimming took off 5 bases at V and 0 bases at J, with 8 bases between the two ends. Germline CDR1 LNHDA, CDR2 SQIVND (reference sequence). CDR3 in amino acids: CASSPTVSNQPQHF. Here the CDR3 DNA reads TGTGCCAGTAGTCCGACAGTTAGCAATCAGCCCCAGCATTTT.

This chain joins TRBV7-9 and TRBJ1-2; the D gene is possibly TRBD1 (5 bases). The germline CDR1 and CDR2 sequences are SEHNR and FQNEAQ (reference sequence). This CDR3 region has 14 residues. V shed 1 base and J shed 4 bases, with 10 bases lying between them. The CDR3: CASSLGGLPYGYTF. In nucleotides, the CDR3 is TGTGCCAGCAGCTTAGGGGGACTCCCCTATGGCTACACCTTC.

The rearrangement joins TRBV4-3 to TRBJ1-1, with D maybe TRBD1 (5 bases). CDR1 and CDR2 from the germline V gene are LGHNA and YSLEER. The V gene lost 1 base and the J gene lost 0 bases, with 12 bases spanning the gap. The CDR3 contains 16 residues. CDR3 loop: CASSQGPGPMNTEAFF. The CDR3 DNA follows: TGCGCCAGCAGCCAAGGACCAGGGCCCATGAACACTGAAGCTTTCTTT.

This rearrangement joins TRBV9 to TRBJ2-2, with D maybe TRBD2 (7 bases). The V end lost 6 bases, the J end lost 3 bases, and 12 bases lay between the germline ends. The CDR3 runs to 14 residues. The V gene's germline CDR1 is SGDLS and CDR2 YYNGEE. The CDR3 reads CASKGGGYTGELFF. The CDR3 DNA reads TGTGCCAGCAAGGGAGGGGGATACACCGGGGAGCTGTTTTTT. Full variable domain (missing parts from reference TRBV9 and TRBJ2-2): DSGVTQTPKHLITATGQRVTLRCSPRSGDLSVYWYQQSLDQGLQFLIQYYNGEERAKGNILERFSAQQFPDLHSELNLSSLELGDSALYFCASKGGGYTGELFFGEGSRLTVL.

This chain connects TRBV7-2 to TRBJ2-1; 8 nucleotides line up with TRBD2. V lost 4 bases, J lost 5 bases, and 13 bases stayed unmatched. Germline V gives CDR1 SGHTA, CDR2 FQGNSA. The CDR3 covers 17 residues. This chain's CDR3 is CASSSDELADLNNEQFF. The CDR3 coding sequence is TGTGCCAGCAGCTCCGATGAACTAGCGGACCTTAACAATGAGCAGTTCTTC. Based on the CDR3 plus reference TRBV7-2 and TRBJ2-1, the full variable domain is GAGVSQSPSNKVTEKGKDVELRCDPISGHTALYWYRQSLGQGLEFLIYFQGNSAPDKSGLPSDRFSAERTGGSVSTLTIQRTQQEDSAVYLCASSSDELADLNNEQFFGPGTRLTVL.

The chain is built from TRBV7-3 and TRBJ2-1; 7 bases are shared with TRBD1. V dropped 5 bases and J dropped 6; count of bases not matched to a gene: 10. Germline loops: CDR1 SGHTA, CDR2 FQGTGA. The CDR3 is 15 amino acids. CDR3 in amino acids: CASSPTGQPINEQFF. The CDR3 nucleotides are TGTGCCAGCAGCCCTACGGGACAGCCTATCAATGAGCAGTTCTTC.

This clone is a singleton in its sample. CDR3 residues: CASRLTGTSPIWGYTF. In nucleotides, the CDR3 is TGTGCCAGCAGGTTAACCGGGACTAGCCCGATTTGGGGCTACACCTTC. The chain recombines TRBV27 with TRBJ1-2, with D maybe TRBD1 (5 bases). CDR3 length: 16 amino acids. CDR1 is MNHEY, CDR2 SMNVEV, per germline (reference sequence). Trimming stripped 6 bases from V and 8 bases from J, with 25 bases between.

V is TRBV7-2 and J is TRBJ2-1; the match to TRBD2 covers 10 bases. The CDR3 has 18 amino acids. J lost 0 bases, V lost 5 bases, and 10 bases had no gene match. Germline CDR1 SGHTA, CDR2 FQGNSA. CDR3 sequence: CASSAISGGISSYNEQFF. CDR3 nucleotide sequence: TGTGCCAGCAGCGCGATTAGCGGGGGGATTAGCTCCTACAATGAGCAGTTCTTC.

This clone was seen just once. This rearrangement joins TRBV25-1 to TRBJ1-2, with 7 bases that match TRBD1. CDR1 and CDR2 (germline): MGHDK, SYGVNS. CDR3 size: 13 residues. Trimming at V came to 4 bases and at J to 7 bases, leaving 6 bases not matched to a gene. CDR3 DNA sequence: TGTGCCAGCAGTGTACAGGGGATAGCTGGCTACACCTTC. Its protein is CASSVQGIAGYTF.

The rearrangement links TRBV28 to TRBJ2-7, with TRBD2 as a possible D gene (6 bases). V dropped 3 bases and J dropped 0 bases, with 12 bases sitting between them. CDR3 size: 15 residues. Germline CDR1 and CDR2: MDHEN and SYDVKM. The CDR3 spells CASSLGRGHSYEQYV. The CDR3 DNA reads as TGTGCCAGCAGTTTGGGGCGGGGCCACTCCTACGAGCAGTACGTC.